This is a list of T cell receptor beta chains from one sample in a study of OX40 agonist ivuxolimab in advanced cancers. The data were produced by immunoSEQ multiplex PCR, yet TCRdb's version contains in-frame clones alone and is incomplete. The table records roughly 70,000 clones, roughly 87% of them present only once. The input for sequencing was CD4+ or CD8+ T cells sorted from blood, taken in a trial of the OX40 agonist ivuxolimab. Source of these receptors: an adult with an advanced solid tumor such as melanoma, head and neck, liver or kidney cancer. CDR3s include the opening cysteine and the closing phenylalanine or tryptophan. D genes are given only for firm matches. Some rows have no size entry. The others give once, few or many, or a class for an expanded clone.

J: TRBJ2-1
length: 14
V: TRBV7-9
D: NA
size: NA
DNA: TGTGCCAGCAGCCATACACAGGGATTCGATGAGCAGTTCTTC
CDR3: CASSHTQGFDEQFF

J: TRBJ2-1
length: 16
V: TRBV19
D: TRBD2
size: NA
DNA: TGTGCCAGTAGTATAGCTTCGCCGGGAGGAGTCTATGAGCAGTTCTTC
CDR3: CASSIASPGGVYEQFF

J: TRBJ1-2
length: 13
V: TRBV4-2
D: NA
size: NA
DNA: TGTGCCAGCAGCCAAGTCCTCTCAGAGGTCTACACCTTC
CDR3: CASSQVLSEVYTF

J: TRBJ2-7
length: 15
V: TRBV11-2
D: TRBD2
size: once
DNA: TGTGCCAGCAGCCGTAGCGGGGAGGGTTCCTACGAGCAGTACTTC
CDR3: CASSRSGEGSYEQYF

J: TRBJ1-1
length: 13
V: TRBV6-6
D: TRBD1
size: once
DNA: TGTGCCAGCAGTTTCCAGGGGGGCACTGAAGCTTTCTTT
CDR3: CASSFQGGTEAFF

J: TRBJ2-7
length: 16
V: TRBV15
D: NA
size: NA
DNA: TGTGCCACCAGCAGAGATACAGGGTCTTTTTCCTACGAGCAGTACTTC
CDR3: CATSRDTGSFSYEQYF

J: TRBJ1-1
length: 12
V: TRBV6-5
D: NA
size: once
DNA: TGTGCCAGCAGTCTCGCGTTAGCCGAAGCTTTCTTT
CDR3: CASSLALAEAFF

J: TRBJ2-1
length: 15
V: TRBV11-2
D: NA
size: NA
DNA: TGTGCCAGCAGCCCCAGGGTTAGCTCCTACAATGAGCAGTTCTTC
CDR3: CASSPRVSSYNEQFF

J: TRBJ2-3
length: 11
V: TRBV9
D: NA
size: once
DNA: TGTGCCAGCAGCGACACAGATACGCAGTATTTT
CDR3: CASSDTDTQYF

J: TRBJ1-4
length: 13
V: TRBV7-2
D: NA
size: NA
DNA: TGTGCCAGCAGCTTAGTACAGTATGAAAAACTGTTTTTT
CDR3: CASSLVQYEKLFF

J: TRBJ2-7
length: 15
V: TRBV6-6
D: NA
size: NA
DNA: TGTGCCAGCAGTTACTCGAAAAGGTTTCCCTACGAGCAGTACTTC
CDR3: CASSYSKRFPYEQYF

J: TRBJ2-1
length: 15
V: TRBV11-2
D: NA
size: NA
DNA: TGTGCCAGCAGCTTAGGTCAGGGGTTCTTTGATGAGCAGTTCTTC
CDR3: CASSLGQGFFDEQFF

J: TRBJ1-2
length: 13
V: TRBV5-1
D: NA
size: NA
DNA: TGCGCCAGCAGCCTTCAGGGAGACTATGGCTACACCTTC
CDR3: CASSLQGDYGYTF

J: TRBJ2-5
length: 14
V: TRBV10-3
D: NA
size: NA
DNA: TGTGCCATCAGTGGGACGCATGAGGGAGAGACCCAGTACTTC
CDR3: CAISGTHEGETQYF

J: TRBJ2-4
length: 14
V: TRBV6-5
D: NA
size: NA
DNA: TGTGCCAGCAGTTACTCCTCAGAAGGAAACATTCAGTACTTC
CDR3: CASSYSSEGNIQYF

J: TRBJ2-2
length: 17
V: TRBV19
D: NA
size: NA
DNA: TGTGCCAGTAGTATGGGGGGTCAGGGAAAGCACACCGGGGAGCTGTTTTTT
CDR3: CASSMGGQGKHTGELFF

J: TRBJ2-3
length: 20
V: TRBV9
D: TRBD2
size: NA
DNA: TGTGCCAGCAGCGTCGGACTAGCGGGAGGGTTTTCGGTTAAGGAAGATACGCAGTATTTT
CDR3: CASSVGLAGGFSVKEDTQYF

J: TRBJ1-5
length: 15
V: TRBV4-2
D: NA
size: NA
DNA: TGTGCCAGCAGCCAAGATCTCTTTGACAATCAGCCCCAGCATTTT
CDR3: CASSQDLFDNQPQHF

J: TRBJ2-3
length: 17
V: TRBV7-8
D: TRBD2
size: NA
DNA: TGTGCCAGCAGCCTTAACCAACTAGCGGGGGGGGCAGATACGCAGTATTTT
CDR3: CASSLNQLAGGADTQYF

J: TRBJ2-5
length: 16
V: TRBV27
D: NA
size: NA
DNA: TGTGCCAGCAGTTCTGGGACAGTGGGACCTCGGGGGGACCAGTACTTC
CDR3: CASSSGTVGPRGDQYF

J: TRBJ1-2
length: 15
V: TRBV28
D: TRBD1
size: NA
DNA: TGTGCCAGCAGTTTAGTGGACAGGGTAGAGTATGGCTACACCTTC
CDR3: CASSLVDRVEYGYTF

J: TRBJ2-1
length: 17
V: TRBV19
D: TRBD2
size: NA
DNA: TGTGCCAGTAGTATATATAGCGGGAGTCCCCGGGACAATGAGCAGTTCTTC
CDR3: CASSIYSGSPRDNEQFF

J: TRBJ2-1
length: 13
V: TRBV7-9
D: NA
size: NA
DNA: TGTGCCAGCAGCTTAGAAGGATGGGGTGAGCAGTTCTTC
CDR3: CASSLEGWGEQFF

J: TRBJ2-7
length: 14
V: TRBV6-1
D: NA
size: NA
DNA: TGTGCCAGCAGTGTGATCCGGGACTCCTACGAGCAGTACTTC
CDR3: CASSVIRDSYEQYF

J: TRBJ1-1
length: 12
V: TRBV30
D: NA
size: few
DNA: TGTGCCTCGCGTAGGGGGAACACTGAAGCTTTCTTT
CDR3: CASRRGNTEAFF

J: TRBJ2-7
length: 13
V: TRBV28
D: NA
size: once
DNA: TGTGCCAGCAGGGGGGGACACAACTACGAGCAGTACTTC
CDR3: CASRGGHNYEQYF

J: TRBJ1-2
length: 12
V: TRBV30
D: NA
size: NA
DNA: TGTGCCTGGAGTGCTACTAACTATGGCTACACCTTC
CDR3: CAWSATNYGYTF

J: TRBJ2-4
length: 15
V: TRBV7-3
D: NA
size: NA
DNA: TGTGCCAGCAGTGATCACAGCGAAGCCAAAAACATTCAGTACTTC
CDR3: CASSDHSEAKNIQYF

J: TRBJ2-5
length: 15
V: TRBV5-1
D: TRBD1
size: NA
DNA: TGCGCCAGCAGCACCCGAACGGGACAGATAGAGACCCAGTACTTC
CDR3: CASSTRTGQIETQYF

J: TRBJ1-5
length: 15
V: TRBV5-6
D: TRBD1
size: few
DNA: TGTGCCAGCAGCATGTGGGACAGGGAAAATCAGCCCCAGCATTTT
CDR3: CASSMWDRENQPQHF

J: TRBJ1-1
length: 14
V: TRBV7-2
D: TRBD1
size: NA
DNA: TGTGCCAGCAGCTTGGACAGGACGAACACTGAAGCTTTCTTT
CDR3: CASSLDRTNTEAFF

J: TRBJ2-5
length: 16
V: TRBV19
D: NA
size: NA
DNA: TGTGCCAGTAGTATCGGGTACCCCCGGCAGGGAGAGACCCAGTACTTC
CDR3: CASSIGYPRQGETQYF

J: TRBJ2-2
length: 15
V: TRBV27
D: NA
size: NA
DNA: TGTGCCAGCAGGGCCGGGACTCCCAACACCGGGGAGCTGTTTTTT
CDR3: CASRAGTPNTGELFF

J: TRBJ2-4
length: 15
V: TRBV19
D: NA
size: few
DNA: TGTGCCAGTAGTTCCTCCGGGACCGCCGGCAACATTCAGTACTTC
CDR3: CASSSSGTAGNIQYF

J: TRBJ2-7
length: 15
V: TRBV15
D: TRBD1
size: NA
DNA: TGTGCCACCAGCAGAGGGGACAGGGACTCCTACGAGCAGTACTTC
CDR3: CATSRGDRDSYEQYF

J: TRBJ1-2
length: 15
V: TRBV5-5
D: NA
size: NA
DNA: TGTGCCAGCAGCCCTCGGGAGGGGCGCGGCGATGGCTACACCTTC
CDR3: CASSPREGRGDGYTF

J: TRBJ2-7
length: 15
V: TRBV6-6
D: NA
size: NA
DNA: TGTGCCAGCAGTTACTCCAGCCTATCAGAGCACGAGCAGTACTTC
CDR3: CASSYSSLSEHEQYF

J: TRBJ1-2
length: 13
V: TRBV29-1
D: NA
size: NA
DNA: TGCAGCGTTGGCACGCAGGGCCAATATGGCTACACCTTC
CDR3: CSVGTQGQYGYTF

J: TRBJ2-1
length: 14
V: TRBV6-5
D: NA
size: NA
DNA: TGTGCCAGCAGTAGCAGAGGGCCCTACAATGAGCAGTTCTTC
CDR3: CASSSRGPYNEQFF

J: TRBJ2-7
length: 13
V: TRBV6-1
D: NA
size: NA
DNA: TGTGCCAGCAGTGAAGAAGAGGCCTACGAGCAGTACTTC
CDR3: CASSEEEAYEQYF

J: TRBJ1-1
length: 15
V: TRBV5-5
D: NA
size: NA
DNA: TGTGCCAGCAGCTTGTCGCCGGTAATGAACACTGAAGCTTTCTTT
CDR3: CASSLSPVMNTEAFF

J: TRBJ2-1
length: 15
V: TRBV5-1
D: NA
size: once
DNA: TGCGCCAGCAGCTTGGCAAGCGGCTCCTACAATGAGCAGTTCTTC
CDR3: CASSLASGSYNEQFF

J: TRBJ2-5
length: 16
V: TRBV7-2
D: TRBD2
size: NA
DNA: TGTGCCAGCAGCTCGGGGGGTGGAGGGGTAGGAGAGACCCAGTACTTC
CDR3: CASSSGGGGVGETQYF

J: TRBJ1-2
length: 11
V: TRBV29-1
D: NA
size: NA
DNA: TGCAGCGGTGAGGAAGTGGATGGCTACACCTTC
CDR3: CSGEEVDGYTF

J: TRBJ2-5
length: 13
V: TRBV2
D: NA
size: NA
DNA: TGTGCCAGCATACGGGGTTACCAAGAGACCCAGTACTTC
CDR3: CASIRGYQETQYF

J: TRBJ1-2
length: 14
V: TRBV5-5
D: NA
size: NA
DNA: TGTGCCAGCAGCTTTGATGGGGGGCAAATCGTTTACACCTTC
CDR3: CASSFDGGQIVYTF

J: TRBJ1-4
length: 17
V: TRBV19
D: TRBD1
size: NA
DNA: TGTGCCAGTAGTTCCCGACAGGGCCCCCAAACTAATGAAAAACTGTTTTTT
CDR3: CASSSRQGPQTNEKLFF

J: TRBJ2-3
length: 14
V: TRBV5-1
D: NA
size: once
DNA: TGCGCCAGCAGCTTGTACCGGGGCACAGATACGCAGTATTTT
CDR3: CASSLYRGTDTQYF

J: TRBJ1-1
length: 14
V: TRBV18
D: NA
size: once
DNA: TGTGCCAGCTCACCCCGCCCGGGGGACACTGAAGCTTTCTTT
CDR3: CASSPRPGDTEAFF

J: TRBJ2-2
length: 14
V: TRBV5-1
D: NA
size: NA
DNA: TGCGCCAGCAGCTTGGATGGCTTTACCGGGGAGCTGTTTTTT
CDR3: CASSLDGFTGELFF

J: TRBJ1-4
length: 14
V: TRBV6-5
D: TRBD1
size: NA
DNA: TGTGCCAGCAGGGGAGACAGGGCCGCCTTTAAACTGTTTTTT
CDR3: CASRGDRAAFKLFF

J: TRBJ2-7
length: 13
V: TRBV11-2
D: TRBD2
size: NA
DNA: TGTGCCAGCAGCATAGCGGGTGGCTACGAGCAGTACTTC
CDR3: CASSIAGGYEQYF

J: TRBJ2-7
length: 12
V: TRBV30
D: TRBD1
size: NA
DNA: TGTGCCTGGAGGCAGGGGGCCGGGGAACAGTACTTC
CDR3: CAWRQGAGEQYF

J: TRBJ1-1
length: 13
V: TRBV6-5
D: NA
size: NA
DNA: TGTGCCAGCAGTTACCGGGCCCACACTGAAGCTTTCTTT
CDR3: CASSYRAHTEAFF

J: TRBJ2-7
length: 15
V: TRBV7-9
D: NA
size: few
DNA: TGTGCCAGCAGCTTAGATTCGGGAGCTTGGGACGAGCAGTACTTC
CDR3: CASSLDSGAWDEQYF

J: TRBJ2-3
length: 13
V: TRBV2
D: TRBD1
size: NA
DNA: TGTGCCAGCAGCCAACAGGGGATAAATACGCAGTATTTT
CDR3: CASSQQGINTQYF

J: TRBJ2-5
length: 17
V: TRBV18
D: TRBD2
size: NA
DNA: TGTGCCAGCTCACCATATTTTAGCGGGAGGGCCACGAAGACCCAGTACTTC
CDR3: CASSPYFSGRATKTQYF

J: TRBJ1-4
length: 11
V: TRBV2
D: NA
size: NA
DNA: TGTGCCAGCAGTGTTGCCGGGGGACTGTTTTTT
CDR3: CASSVAGGLFF

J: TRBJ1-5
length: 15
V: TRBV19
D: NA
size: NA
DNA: TGTGCCAGTTTGGTGGGGTGGGGTTCGGATCAGCCCCAGCATTTT
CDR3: CASLVGWGSDQPQHF